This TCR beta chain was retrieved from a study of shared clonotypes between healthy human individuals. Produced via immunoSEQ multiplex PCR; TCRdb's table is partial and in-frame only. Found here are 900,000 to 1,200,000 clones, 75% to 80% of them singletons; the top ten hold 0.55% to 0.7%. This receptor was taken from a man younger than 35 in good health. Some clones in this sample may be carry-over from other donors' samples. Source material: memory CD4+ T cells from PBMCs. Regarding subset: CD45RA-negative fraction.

This CDR3 reads CASSFDRVGEQYF. The CDR3, as DNA: TGTGCCAGCAGCTTTGACAGGGTGGGGGAGCAGTACTTC. The genes are TRBV7-2 and TRBJ2-5, with TRBD1 matching over 7 bases. CDR3 size: 13 residues. Germline lookup yields CDR1 SGHTA and CDR2 FQGNSA. Trimming took 3 bases from V and 11 from J; bases not matched to a gene: 9. Based on the CDR3 plus reference TRBV7-2 and TRBJ2-5, the full variable domain is GAGVSQSPSNKVTEKGKDVELRCDPISGHTALYWYRQSLGQGLEFLIYFQGNSAPDKSGLPSDRFSAERTGGSVSTLTIQRTQQEDSAVYLCASSFDRVGEQYFGPGTRLLVL.